These T cell receptor beta chains were read from a single sample in a study of blood T cell repertoires in COVID-19. The method was immunoSEQ multiplex PCR; TCRdb's version includes in-frame clones alone and lacks a portion of them. The repertoire holds about 170,000 clones, with roughly 87% as singletons. The sample was PBMCs or T cells enriched from blood (not recorded which). The receptor set was obtained from a human donor with acute COVID-19. The donor label of this sample is uncertain. The CDR3 runs from the conserved cysteine through the conserved F or W. The D gene is left open where the match is weak. Size is omitted from some rows. Given values are once, few, many or a class for expanded clones.

J gene	V gene	D gene	clone size	CDR3 protein
TRBJ2-3	TRBV2	NA	NA	CASSGTSTDTQYF
TRBJ2-1	TRBV3-1/TRBV3-2	NA	NA	CASSQDPPGSSYNEQFF
TRBJ2-1	TRBV6-5	NA	NA	CASSYSFGSDNEQFF
TRBJ2-7	TRBV7-2	NA	NA	CASSLEPGRTYEQYF
TRBJ2-5	TRBV9	NA	NA	CASSSRGQETQYF
TRBJ1-3	TRBV6-5	NA	many	CASTLLGGSGNTIYF
TRBJ2-1	TRBV11-2	TRBD2	few	CASSPRTSGGASYNEQFF
TRBJ1-4	TRBV5-1	NA	NA	CASSSGATNEKLFF
TRBJ2-7	TRBV6-1	TRBD2	few	CASSEQPGLDLYEQYF
TRBJ2-3	TRBV7-9	NA	once	CASSLGGLTDRDTQYF
TRBJ1-4	TRBV12-5	NA	NA	CASGVWGGEKLFF
TRBJ1-6	TRBV18	NA	NA	CASSPPPGFDNSPLHF
TRBJ1-1	TRBV25-1	TRBD1	NA	CASSDSGTGNTEAFF
TRBJ1-2	TRBV5-8	NA	NA	CASSLNLGDYGYTF
TRBJ1-2	TRBV6-5	NA	NA	CASSYSRQQNYGYTF
TRBJ2-5	TRBV2	NA	NA	CASSEKEAQETQYF
TRBJ1-6	TRBV10-3	TRBD1	NA	CAISGTGNSPLHF
TRBJ1-6	TRBV19	NA	NA	CASSRGGDNSPLHF
TRBJ2-2	TRBV5-1	NA	once	CASSPLRENTGELFF
TRBJ1-1	TRBV7-8	NA	NA	CASSAPRARGTEAFF
TRBJ1-1	TRBV11-2	TRBD1	NA	CASSLRQGDGSFF
TRBJ2-5	TRBV4-2	TRBD1	NA	CASSPTGGVMETQYF
TRBJ1-6	TRBV6-5	NA	NA	CASSYSGGTLGSPLHF
TRBJ2-5	TRBV3-1/TRBV3-2	NA	many	CASSLQGPQETQYF
TRBJ1-2	TRBV29-1	TRBD1	once	CSVIQGAPYGYTF
TRBJ2-7	TRBV25-1	NA	few	CASRGDSYEQYF
TRBJ2-7	TRBV10-3	TRBD1	NA	CAISEDRGDQYEQYF
TRBJ2-7	TRBV7-2	NA	NA	CASSQGGPGGEQYF
TRBJ2-1	TRBV18	NA	NA	CASSPPGGGRPNEQFF
TRBJ2-2	TRBV30	TRBD1	NA	CALKGQGASGELFF
TRBJ2-5	TRBV2	TRBD2	NA	CASKDRGGETQYF
TRBJ2-3	TRBV27	TRBD2	NA	CASSLVSSGGADTQYF
TRBJ1-1	TRBV30	NA	NA	CAWSTNGGEHTEAFF
TRBJ1-1	TRBV21-1	NA	NA	CASSYGGGGLGTEAFF
TRBJ1-5	TRBV5-5	TRBD1	once	CASSFWEPGQGFRPQHF
TRBJ2-3	TRBV5-1	TRBD2	NA	CASSPYSGGSTDTQYF
TRBJ2-5	TRBV9	TRBD2	NA	CASSVASAGGPQETQYF
TRBJ1-1	TRBV18	TRBD1	NA	CASSPTGDTEAFF
TRBJ1-2	TRBV5-6	NA	NA	CASSPGSRSYGYTF
TRBJ2-2	TRBV9	NA	NA	CASSLTGNTGELFF
TRBJ2-5	TRBV12-5	NA	once	CASGTRVHKYQETQYF
TRBJ2-1	TRBV7-3	TRBD2	NA	CASSFLAGYNNEQFF
TRBJ2-3	TRBV10-3	TRBD1	NA	CAISPDRGRTDTQYF
TRBJ2-7	TRBV2	TRBD2	NA	CASSEGLAGPSGEQYF
TRBJ2-3	TRBV29-1	NA	once	CSVRAGTLDTQYF
TRBJ1-2	TRBV4-1	NA	NA	CASSQDWAEGDYGYTF